A selection of T cell receptor beta chains follows, all from one sample in a study of cytomegalovirus exposure and HLA in healthy donors. Sequencing was performed with immunoSEQ multiplex PCR; in TCRdb, only in-frame clones are kept and a portion is missing. The table includes under 300,000 clones, around 90% detected once. Material for sequencing was PBMCs. These receptors came from a woman between 18 and 29 years old in good health and CMV-seronegative. Each CDR3 is given without its conserved first and last residue. Each record gives: J gene, CDR3 length, V gene, CDR3 protein.

TRBJ2-1 | 10 | TRBV7-2 | ASSYRGQDQI
TRBJ1-5 | 12 | TRBV27 | ASSLVSGNQPQH
TRBJ1-3 | 14 | TRBV5-1 | ASSLDSGVTGNTIY
TRBJ2-5 | 13 | TRBV7-6 | ASSFTVGGKETQY
TRBJ1-1 | 13 | TRBV9 | ASSAPEGVRTEAF
TRBJ2-3 | 14 | TRBV7-3 | ASSKRTSASTDTQY
TRBJ1-1 | 11 | TRBV28 | ASRTGVNTEAF
TRBJ1-5 | 12 | TRBV23-1 | ASSQSRGGQPQH
TRBJ1-5 | 14 | TRBV5-6 | ASSWGGQGEKQPQH
TRBJ2-2 | 12 | TRBV30 | AWRTSGGTGELF
TRBJ1-1 | 11 | TRBV19 | ASSKDRDTEAF
TRBJ2-5 | 11 | TRBV10-2 | ARGTGDGETQY
TRBJ2-1 | 11 | TRBV7-6 | ASSLEPNNEQF
TRBJ1-6 | 14 | TRBV1 | TSSRAGTGDRPPLH
TRBJ2-3 | 13 | TRBV4-3 | ASSLRDSSTDTQY
TRBJ2-3 | 13 | TRBV10-3 | AIRTVDGFTDTQY
TRBJ2-3 | 13 | TRBV30 | AWSDRLAGPSTQY
TRBJ2-3 | 15 | TRBV7-2 | ASSLGSRGYPTDTQY
TRBJ1-2 | 12 | TRBV19 | ASSMYGGVYGYT
TRBJ2-3 | 11 | TRBV10-1 | AFPLKSRDTQY
TRBJ1-6 | 14 | TRBV4-1 | ASSRLGQGRFSPLH
TRBJ2-1 | 16 | TRBV7-9 | ASSLGFQDRAGHNEQF